This T cell receptor (beta chain) came from a study of beta chain features in type 1 diabetes. Overall study context: Patient and healthy donor groups were alike in age, gender and cell yields.

Trimming stripped 0 bases from V and 3 bases from J, with 14 bases between. CDR1 MNHEY and CDR2 SMNVEV come from the germline V gene (reference sequence). The CDR3 spans 16 residues. Worth noting for this clone: Its antigen is not identified.

General study points: Any HLA effect on TCRB rearrangement was left unresolved by small sub-analyses. TCRB CDR3s from Type 1 diabetes patients were moderately but significantly shorter in all four CD4+ subsets.

Since all of the isolated RNA was reverse transcribed, expressed TCRB transcripts were what got sequenced. TCRdb keeps only in-frame clones here, not all; method: immunoSEQ multiplex PCR. Here the sample spans under 450,000 clones, about 14% being singletons. This receptor was taken from a man under 40 in good health. The chain joins TRBV27 to TRBJ1-2; D call uncertain. The sequencing input was naive CD4+ T cells from blood. CDR3 loop: CASSLSGRWGDYGYTF. As DNA, the CDR3 is TGTGCCAGCAGTTTATCGGGCCGGTGGGGTGACTATGGCTACACCTTC.